This TCR beta chain was identified in a study of blood T cell repertoires in COVID-19 (dated by TCRdb to the early 2020s). For the study in its entirety: Samples covering the acute and convalescent phases of COVID-19 were provided by collaborators in the United States, Italy and Spain. The repertoires were made available in a free public database intended to serve as a resource for research on the immune response to SARS-CoV-2. Samples were obtained from the ongoing ImmuneRACE study (first 160 participants) and from approximately 1,200 subjects provided by 6 global collaborators. Subjects who had been exposed to COVID-19, were actively infected with it, or had recovered from it provided the deeply sampled blood TCRbeta repertoires that made up the dataset. Nearly every sample came with metadata listing a de-identified subject ID, COVID-19 status, age in years and sex. The prospective study material was composed of cDNA or gDNA derived from T cells, B-cell-depleted T cells, or PBMCs. Where available, HLA class I and class II types were obtained from metadata supplied by the sample provider rather than from assay-based typing. What the work shows at the level of the full study, not this receptor alone: The quantity of clinical and demographic metadata differed by source and by participant and was supplied without curation.

Whole blood was collected in K2EDTA tubes by collaborating institutions according to the institutions' own protocols. For TCRbeta analysis, collaborators shipped samples in one of three forms: frozen whole blood, isolated PBMCs, or DNA extracted from either of those sample types. In regard to this clone: What this receptor recognizes is not known. No qualities accompany the bases; no much larger clone lies one base away.

The germline V gene provides CDR1 MNHEY and CDR2 SVGAGI. The germline V and J ends show losses of 6 bases and 3 bases respectively, and no gene match explains 8 bases of the junction. The CDR3 sequence holds 15 residues, the cysteine and phenylalanine included. The read is trimmed to its CDR3 DNA, 45 bases read in frame from base 1. TCRbeta CDR3 regions were amplified from genomic DNA by means of the immunoSEQ Assay, a bias-controlled multiplex PCR. In the original analysis: Nucleated cell counts per sample were estimated from amplification of reference gene primers within the assay. To quantify the absolute abundance of each unique TCRbeta CDR3 rearrangement, sequence reads were collapsed and filtered. For each sample, productive Simpson clonality was calculated by taking the square root of Simpson's diversity index across productive rearrangements. TCRdb provides this immuneACCESS table in a form limited to in-frame rearrangements. Some clones are lacking; in checked studies, under half of them reflect an unresolved V gene, and why the rest are absent is not known. The DNA was the basis for D and trimming; V, J and clone size are from that table. This sample comprises tens of thousands of clones, 88% of them detected only once. In total, the top ten clones hold about 3.2% of the sample.

This clonotype was obtained from a man aged 50 to 59 with active COVID-19. In this chain, TRBV6-5 is recombined with TRBJ2-3, and 8 junction bases match TRBD2. The sample taken for sequencing was peripheral blood. The CDR3 reads CASRSFRGGTDTQYF. The bases read TGTGCCAGCAGAAGCTTCCGGGGGGGAACAGATACGCAGTATTTT.